This paragraph covers one T cell receptor (beta chain) sequence. A few counts support this clonotype. Its antigen is still unknown. Qualities for individual bases were not recorded, and no much larger clone is one base off. At the junction V is shortened by 5 bases and J by 1 base, with 14 bases in between. Looking up the germline V gene yields CDR1 MNHNS and CDR2 SASEGT. From cysteine to phenylalanine, the CDR3 is 15 amino acids long. Only CDR3 DNA remains: 45 bases, in frame from the first base. The sample originates from a study of T-cell reconstitution after alpha-beta-depleted transplantation in children (dated by TCRdb to the mid-2010s). A note on the overall study: Using TCR repertoire profiling, the study followed T-cell immune reconstitution in a quantitative way in children after TCRalphabeta/CD19-depleted allogeneic hematopoietic cell transplantation.

Library preparation was by PCR. Sequencing instrument: Illumina HiSeq 2500. TCR library preparation used molecular barcoding, with unique molecular identifiers applied to normalize quantification of the TCRbeta repertoire. TCRdb reran the public reads through fastp at Q25 and MiXCR, keeping productive beta chains. CDR3 protein sequences are deduplicated, and each keeps its most common genes and DNA. Across this sample there are approximately 400,000 distinct CDR3 sequences, with 11% seen only once. The top ten clones comprise approximately 5% of the sample. The sample was PBMCs from the stem cell graft donor, taken from the stem cell graft. The chain uses TRBV6-1 and TRBJ1-1, with no confidently assigned D gene. The sequence was obtained from a human donor who donated a stem cell graft to a child with acute myeloid leukemia. The CDR3 region reads CASSRLGSENTEAFF. The nucleotides read TGTGCCAGCAGTCGCCTGGGGTCAGAGAACACTGAAGCTTTCTTT.